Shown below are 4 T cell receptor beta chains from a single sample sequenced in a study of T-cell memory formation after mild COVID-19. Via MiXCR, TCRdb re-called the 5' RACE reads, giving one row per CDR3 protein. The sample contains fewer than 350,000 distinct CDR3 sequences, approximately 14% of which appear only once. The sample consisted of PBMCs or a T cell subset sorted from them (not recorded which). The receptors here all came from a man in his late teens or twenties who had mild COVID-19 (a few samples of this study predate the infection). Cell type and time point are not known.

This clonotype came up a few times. Here the CDR3 reads CASSPRVGSGANVLTF. For the CDR3, the DNA is TGTGCCAGCAGCCCTAGGGTGGGCAGTGGGGCCAACGTCCTGACTTTC. V gene TRBV3-1 combines with J gene TRBJ2-6, with D uncertain. The CDR3 runs 16 residues. The V end lost 4 bases, the J end lost 3 bases, and 13 bases lay between the germline ends. Germline assignment: CDR1 LGHDT and CDR2 YNNKEL (reference sequence).

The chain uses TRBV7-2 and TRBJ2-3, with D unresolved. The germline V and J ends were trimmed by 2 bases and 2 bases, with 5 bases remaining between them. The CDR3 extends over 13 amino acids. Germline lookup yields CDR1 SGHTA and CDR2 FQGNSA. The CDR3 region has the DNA TGTGCCAGCAGCTTATATAACACAGATACGCAGTATTTT. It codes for CASSLYNTDTQYF.

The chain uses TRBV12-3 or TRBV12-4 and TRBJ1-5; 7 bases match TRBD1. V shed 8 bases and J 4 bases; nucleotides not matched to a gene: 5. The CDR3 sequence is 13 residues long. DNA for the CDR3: TGTGCCAGCGGACAGGAGCTTAATCAGCCCCAGCATTTT. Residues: CASGQELNQPQHF.

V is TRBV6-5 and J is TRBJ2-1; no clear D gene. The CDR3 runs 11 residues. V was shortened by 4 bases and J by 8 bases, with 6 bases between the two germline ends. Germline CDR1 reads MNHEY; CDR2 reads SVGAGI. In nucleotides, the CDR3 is TGTGCCAGCAGTTCGTTGGATGAGCAGTTCTTC. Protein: CASSSLDEQFF.